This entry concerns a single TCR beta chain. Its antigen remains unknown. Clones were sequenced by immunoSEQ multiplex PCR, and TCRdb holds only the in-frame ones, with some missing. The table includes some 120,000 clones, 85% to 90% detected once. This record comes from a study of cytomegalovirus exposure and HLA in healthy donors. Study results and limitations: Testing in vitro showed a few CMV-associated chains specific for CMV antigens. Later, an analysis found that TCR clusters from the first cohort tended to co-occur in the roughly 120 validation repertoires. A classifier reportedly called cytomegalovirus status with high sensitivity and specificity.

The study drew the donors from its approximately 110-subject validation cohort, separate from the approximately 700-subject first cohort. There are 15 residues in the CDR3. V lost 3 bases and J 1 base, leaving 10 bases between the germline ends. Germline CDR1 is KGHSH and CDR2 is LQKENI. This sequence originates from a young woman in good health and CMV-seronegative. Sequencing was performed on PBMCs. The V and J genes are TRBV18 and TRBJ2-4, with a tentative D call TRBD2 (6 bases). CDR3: CASSPVRGAKNIQYF. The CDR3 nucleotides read TGTGCCAGCTCACCGGTTCGGGGGGCCAAAAACATTCAGTACTTC.